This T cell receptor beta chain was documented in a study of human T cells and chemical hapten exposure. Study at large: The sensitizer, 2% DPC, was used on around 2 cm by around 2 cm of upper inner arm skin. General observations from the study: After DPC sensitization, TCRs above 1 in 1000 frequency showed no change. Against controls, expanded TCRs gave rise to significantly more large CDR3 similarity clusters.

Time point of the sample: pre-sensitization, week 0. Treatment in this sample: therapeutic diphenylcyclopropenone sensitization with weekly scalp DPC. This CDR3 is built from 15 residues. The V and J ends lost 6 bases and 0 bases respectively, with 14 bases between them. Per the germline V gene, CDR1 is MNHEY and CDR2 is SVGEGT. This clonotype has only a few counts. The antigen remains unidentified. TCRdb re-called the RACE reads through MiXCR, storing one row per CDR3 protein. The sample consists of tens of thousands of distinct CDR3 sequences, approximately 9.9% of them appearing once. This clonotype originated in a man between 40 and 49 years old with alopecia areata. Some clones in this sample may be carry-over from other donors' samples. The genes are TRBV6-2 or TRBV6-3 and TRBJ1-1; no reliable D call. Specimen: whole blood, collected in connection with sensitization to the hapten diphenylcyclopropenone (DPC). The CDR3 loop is CASRDRAAMNTEAFF. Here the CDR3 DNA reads TGTGCCAGCAGAGATAGGGCAGCTATGAACACTGAAGCTTTCTTT.